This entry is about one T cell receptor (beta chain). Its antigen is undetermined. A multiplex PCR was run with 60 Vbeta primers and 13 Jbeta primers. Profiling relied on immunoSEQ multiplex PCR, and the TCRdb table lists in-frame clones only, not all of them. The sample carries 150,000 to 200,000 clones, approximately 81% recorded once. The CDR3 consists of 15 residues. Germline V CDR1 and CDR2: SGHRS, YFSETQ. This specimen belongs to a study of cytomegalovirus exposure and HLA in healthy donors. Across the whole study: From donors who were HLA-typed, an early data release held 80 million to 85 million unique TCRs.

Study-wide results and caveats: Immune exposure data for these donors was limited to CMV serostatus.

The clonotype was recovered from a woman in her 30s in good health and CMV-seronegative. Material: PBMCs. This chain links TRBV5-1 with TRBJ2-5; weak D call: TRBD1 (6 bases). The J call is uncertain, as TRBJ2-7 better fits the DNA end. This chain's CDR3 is CASSLGAGVNYEQYF. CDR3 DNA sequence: TGCGCCAGCAGCTTAGGGGCAGGGGTCAACTACGAGCAGTACTTC.